The source of this T cell receptor (beta chain) is a study of spatial heterogeneity in lung cancer. Overall study context: Compared with alpha-chain sequences, beta-chain sequences were consistently detected in greater numbers. General study results and limits: Detection of ubiquitous tumor TCRs in blood was higher at resection than follow-up.

As for time point: sample taken at primary tumor resection. The study sequenced unsorted whole RNA from tumor, nontumor lung or frozen PBMC. The donors, 60 to 80 patients with untreated early-stage non-small cell lung cancer, provided the samples. About this clonotype: Its cognate antigen is unknown.

Each TCR cDNA molecule carried a unique molecular identifier. MiXCR was run by TCRdb on the 5' RACE reads, yielding one entry per CDR3 protein. The sample lists 50,000 to 65,000 distinct CDR3 sequences, about 8% occurring once. The material sequenced was PBMCs, taken at surgery. This TCR derives from a female donor with early-stage non-small cell lung cancer.

CDR3 sequence (DNA): TGCAGTGCTAGCAACTGGGAGACTAGCACAGATACGCAGTATTTT. Amino acids: CSASNWETSTDTQYF. The chain joins TRBV20-1 to TRBJ2-3; D might be TRBD2 (5 bases). V was trimmed by 3 bases and J by 0 bases, leaving 13 bases between them. The CDR3 extends over 15 amino acids. The V gene's germline CDR1 is DFQATT and CDR2 SNEGSKA (reference sequence).